This TCR beta chain originates from a study of T cell responses to AZD1222 COVID-19 vaccine listed by TCRdb under 2021. Study-level background: AZD1222 recipients whose second dose came at about 4 weeks and those whose second dose came at about 12 weeks were combined into one group, since spike-specific TCR depth and breadth did not differ between the two schedules. A total of about 250 trial participants underwent TCR sequencing, of whom about 210 had received two doses of AZD1222 and 26 had received two doses of the MenACWY control vaccine. Trial participants were enrolled by age into 18-55, 56-69 and 70-plus year subgroups, with 148, 28 and 57 TCR-sequenced participants respectively. Summary of the overall study and its limitations: The 56-69-year group was small, and its depth increase did not reach significance, likely because of low power. Most participants were white British and females outnumbered males, and the authors suggested that clonal diversity may have been underestimated. No day 14 peak-response samples were available, so repertoires were characterized only after the peak T cell response. Reportedly, close to half of the unique spike-specific TCRs recognized epitopes lying outside the regions that are mutated in the B.1.351 and B.1.1.7 variants. Conclusions about previously exposed vaccinees are limited because only a handful of AZD1222 recipients were SARS-CoV-2 seropositive at baseline. After two AZD1222 doses, both the breadth and the depth of spike-specific TCRs were significantly higher than at day 0 and than in MenACWY recipients. CD4 TCRs associated with the vaccine covered the entire spike protein, and the dominant responses were in regions 160-218 and 743-854.

This clone turned up a few times. The antigen it recognizes is unknown. Base qualities are missing; no much larger clone stands one base away. The CDR3 regions of human TCRbeta chains were analyzed by immunosequencing. The original pipeline was this. TCRs in the repertoires were compared against a reference library of SARS-CoV-2-specific TCRs that had been generated with the MIRA antigen-specificity platform. Breadth was defined as the fraction of unique TCRs that were SARS-CoV-2-associated, and depth was defined as the fraction of total T cells that were SARS-CoV-2-associated. Using the MIRA data, each spike-specific TCR was assigned both to the spike region to which the TCR was reactive and to a CD4 or CD8 class. Log10-transformed breadth and depth values were compared by one-way ANOVA with Sidak's multiple comparisons tests. Entries here come from immuneACCESS through TCRdb and include only in-frame sequences with V and J called. Some clones fail to appear in such tables; in the studies checked, an unresolved V gene covers under half of the shortfall, and the cause of the remainder is unknown. The V and J calls and clone size are taken from that table; D and trimming were inferred from the DNA. The sample records 100,000 to 150,000 clones, around 87% of which are singletons. The ten largest clones take up over 9.5% of the sample.

Per the publication, the time point label means: baseline before first vaccination. Samples from vaccinated people were obtained from the UK trials COV001 and COV002, which included a single-blind randomized controlled phase 2/3 trial of AZD1222 (ChAdOx1 nCoV-19) in healthy adults. Trial participant PBMC samples were collected at day 0 and day 28 after the second dose for TCRbeta chain sequencing. This clonotype originated in an adult in good health. This sample comprised peripheral blood, obtained on day 0 of AZD1222 vaccination.

CDR3 reads: CASSLITATNEKLFF. The bases are TGTGCCAGCAGCTTAATCACCGCAACTAATGAAAAACTGTTTTTT. The rearrangement joined TRBV11-2 to TRBJ1-4, with no confident D gene call. The CDR3 runs 15 amino acids, cysteine and phenylalanine included. Here the CDR3 DNA is all that survives: 45 bases in frame from base 1. The germline V gene sets CDR1 to SGHAT and CDR2 to FQNNGV. Between the V and J ends, shortened by 2 bases and 0 bases respectively, the junction contains 7 bases.